A single sample is the source of the 22 T cell receptor beta chains below, sequenced in a study of cytomegalovirus exposure and HLA in healthy donors. The PCR had 60 Vbeta and 13 Jbeta primers. Using immunoSEQ multiplex PCR, the repertoire was profiled, and TCRdb retains in-frame clones only, with some absent. The sample has some 220,000 clones; more than 75% are singletons. Source material: PBMCs. Receptors originate from a girl aged 2-10 years in good health and CMV-seronegative.

A single count supports this clone. Within the sample, other DNA sequences also encode this same CDR3. V is TRBV6-6 and J is TRBJ2-1, with 9 bases aligning to TRBD2. The germline V gene has CDR1 MNHNY and CDR2 SVGAGI (reference sequence). V dropped 3 bases and J dropped 7; count of bases not matched to a gene: 7. This CDR3 comprises 15 residues. This chain's CDR3 is CASSYGAGGPNEQFF. The CDR3 nucleotides are TGTGCCAGCAGTTATGGGGCGGGGGGGCCGAATGAGCAGTTCTTC.

The chain couples TRBV14 to TRBJ2-1, with 9 bases aligning to TRBD2. The V gene's germline CDR1 is SGHDN and CDR2 FVKESK. This CDR3 has 16 amino acids. The junction had 1 base not matched to a gene; V was cut back by 0 bases and J by 1 base. This CDR3 reads CASSQDAGGSYNEQFF. CDR3 DNA sequence: TGTGCCAGCAGCCAAGATGCGGGGGGGTCCTACAATGAGCAGTTCTTC.

The CDR3 nucleotides read TGTGCCAGCAGCTCTTCAGGGGGCGGGGAGACCCAGTACTTC. Its protein product is CASSSSGGGETQYF. V usage is TRBV5-4 and J usage is TRBJ2-5, with 8 bases fitting TRBD1. V gave up 3 bases and J gave up 5 bases; unmatched junction bases: 6. Germline V lookup: CDR1 SGHNT, CDR2 YYREEE (reference sequence). The CDR3 length is 14 residues.

The V and J genes are TRBV2 and TRBJ2-1; 10 bases agree with TRBD1. The CDR3 extends over 15 amino acids. Trimming took 6 bases from V and 6 from J; bases not matched to a gene: 8. From germline, CDR1 is SNHLY and CDR2 FYNNEI. The DNA of the CDR3 is TGTGCCAGCAGGGTAGACAGGGGGCCTAGCAATGAGCAGTTCTTC. This gives the protein CASRVDRGPSNEQFF.

This clone came up once. CDR3 amino acids: CSVAGAEAFF. The CDR3 bases are TGCAGCGTCGCGGGGGCTGAAGCTTTCTTT. The chain has TRBV29-1 and TRBJ1-1, with a tentative D call TRBD1 (5 bases). The germline gives CDR1 SQVTM, CDR2 ANQGSEA. V was cut by 6 bases and J by 6 bases, with 8 bases left in between. This CDR3 region has 10 residues. The whole variable domain, remainder taken from reference TRBV29-1 and TRBJ1-1, is SAVISQKPSRDICQRGTSLTIQCQVDSQVTMMFWYRQQPGQSLTLIATANQGSEATYESGFVIDKFPISRPNLTFSTLTVSNMSPEDSSIYLCSVAGAEAFFGQGTRLTVV.

The V gene is TRBV9, the J gene TRBJ1-1, with TRBD1 as a possible D gene (5 bases). The CDR3 runs 15 residues. The V and J ends lost 0 bases and 5 bases respectively, with 14 bases between them. From germline, CDR1 is SGDLS and CDR2 YYNGEE. CDR3 residues: CASSVVVQGRTEAFF. DNA of the CDR3: TGTGCCAGCAGCGTAGTGGTTCAGGGTCGGACTGAAGCTTTCTTT.

V usage is TRBV7-9 and J usage is TRBJ1-2; TRBD1 is a possible D gene (6 bases). Germline CDR1 reads SEHNR; CDR2 reads FQNEAQ (reference sequence). The ends were cut back, 5 bases at V and 8 bases at J, with 15 bases in the middle. The CDR3 length is 13 residues. In DNA form, the CDR3 reads TGTGCCAGCAGCCAAGCAGGGGCGGAGGGCTACACCTTC. It translates to CASSQAGAEGYTF. Complete variable domain (other parts from reference TRBV7-9 and TRBJ1-2): DTGVSQNPRHKITKRGQNVTFRCDPISEHNRLYWYRQTLGQGPEFLTYFQNEAQLEKSRLLSDRFSAERPKGSFSTLEIQRTEQGDSAMYLCASSQAGAEGYTFGSGTRLTVV.

The rearrangement uses TRBV14 and TRBJ1-6; TRBD1 agrees at 7 bases. Germline trimming cut 4 bases from V and 9 bases from J; bases unmatched to any gene: 9. Per the germline V gene, CDR1 is SGHDN and CDR2 is FVKESK. This CDR3 spans 15 amino acids. The CDR3 protein is CASSLGQVVGSPLHF. The CDR3 nucleotides are TGTGCCAGCAGCCTTGGACAGGTCGTTGGTTCACCCCTCCACTTT.

This clone occurred a few times. The chain joins TRBV5-1 to TRBJ1-6, with 9 bases lining up with TRBD1. Trimming took 3 bases from V and 10 from J; bases not matched to a gene: 5. Germline lookup yields CDR1 SGHRS and CDR2 YFSETQ. The CDR3 runs to 14 residues. DNA for the CDR3: TGCGCCAGCAGCTCGGGACAGGGATACTCACCCCTCCACTTT. Encoded protein: CASSSGQGYSPLHF.

This chain's CDR3 is CASSFGTSVGWAQYF. The CDR3 DNA is TGTGCCAGCAGCTTTGGGACTAGCGTGGGGTGGGCCCAGTACTTC. This chain joins TRBV7-2 and TRBJ2-5; TRBD2 agrees at 10 bases. The germline gives CDR1 SGHTA, CDR2 FQGNSA. The V segment lost 3 bases and the J segment 9 bases; nucleotides outside the gene matches: 10. The CDR3 has 15 residues.

The chain joins TRBV2 to TRBJ1-1, with 8 bases fitting TRBD1. The CDR3 contains 16 residues. Trimming cost V 5 bases and J 7 bases; bases outside gene matches: 15. Germline V CDR1 and CDR2: SNHLY, FYNNEI. CDR3 bases: TGTGCCAGCAGTCAGAGACAGGGGCCCCGGAAGGTTGAAGCTTTCTTT. Encoded protein: CASSQRQGPRKVEAFF.

The chain employs TRBV5-6 and TRBJ2-3, with D tentatively TRBD1 (6 bases). The CDR3 runs 13 residues. Germline values: CDR1 SGHDT, CDR2 YYEEEE. Trimming removed 7 bases at V and 2 bases at J, with 11 bases between. CDR3 nucleotide sequence: TGTGCCAGCTACGGACAGCTCACAGATACGCAGTATTTT. This translates into CASYGQLTDTQYF.

The chain has TRBV7-9 and TRBJ2-2, with 7 positions matching TRBD1. The CDR3 spans 16 residues. Germline V gene sequence: CDR1 SEHNR, CDR2 FQNEAQ (reference sequence). J was trimmed by 6 bases and V by 3 bases; bases with no gene match: 10. The CDR3 loop reads CASSFRQGVGAGELFF. The CDR3 region has the DNA TGTGCCAGCAGCTTCCGGCAGGGGGTCGGGGCCGGGGAGCTGTTTTTT.

The chain recombines TRBV5-1 with TRBJ1-2; no reliable D call. Deletions cut 4 bases from V and 0 bases from J, with 7 bases between. CDR3 length: 13 amino acids. Per the germline V gene, CDR1 is SGHRS and CDR2 is YFSETQ. CDR3 coding DNA: TGCGCCAGCAGCACCAACACTAACTATGGCTACACCTTC. This translates into CASSTNTNYGYTF.

The J gene is TRBJ2-6, the V gene TRBV10-2; no reliable D call. V dropped 6 bases and J dropped 0 bases, with 18 bases sitting between them. Germline V gives CDR1 WSHSY, CDR2 SAAADI. This CDR3 comprises 18 residues. The CDR3 DNA follows: TGCGCCAGCAGGTCAGAGCGACTTAAACACTCTGGGGCCAACGTCCTGACTTTC. This translates into CASRSERLKHSGANVLTF.

This chain connects TRBV2 to TRBJ1-5; TRBD1 might be the D (5 bases). This CDR3 has 16 amino acids. Germline lookup yields CDR1 SNHLY and CDR2 FYNNEI. Trimming left V 5 bases short and J 8 bases short, with 22 bases between. The CDR3 reads CASSQEPRDGGKPQHF. The CDR3 DNA sequence: TGTGCCAGCAGTCAGGAGCCCCGGGACGGAGGGAAGCCCCAGCATTTT. The whole variable domain, filled in from reference TRBV2 and TRBJ1-5, reads EPEVTQTPSHQVTQMGQEVILRCVPISNHLYFYWYRQILGQKVEFLVSFYNNEISEKSEIFDDQFSVERPDGSNFTLKIRSTKLEDSAMYFCASSQEPRDGGKPQHFGDGTRLSIL.

The V and J genes are TRBV29-1 and TRBJ2-5; the D is unclear. The better agreement between TRBJ2-7 and the DNA end casts doubt on the J call. This CDR3 comprises 12 residues. Germline V lookup: CDR1 SQVTM, CDR2 ANQGSEA. The CDR3 coding sequence is TGCAGCGTTGGGGTGACTGCCTACGAGCAGTACTTC. Its translation is CSVGVTAYEQYF.

Concerning this clone itself: Different DNA sequences within this sample yield the same CDR3. The chain couples TRBV10-2 to TRBJ1-5; the D is unclear. Germline V gene sequence: CDR1 WSHSY, CDR2 SAAADI. Trimming left V 3 bases short and J 0 bases short, with 3 bases between. This CDR3 is built from 13 residues. CDR3 sequence (DNA): TGCGCCAGCAGTGAAGCTAGCAATCAGCCCCAGCATTTT. Translated: CASSEASNQPQHF.

The chain is built from TRBV2 and TRBJ2-3; TRBD2 is a possible D gene (7 bases). Germline V gene sequence: CDR1 SNHLY, CDR2 FYNNEI. The CDR3 spans 17 residues. Between the trimmed V and J ends, which lost 6 bases and 0 bases, there was a span of 19 bases. CDR3 DNA: TGTGCCAGCAGAAGGGGGGGGGCTTCAGGTAGCACAGATACGCAGTATTTT. Translating gives CASRRGGASGSTDTQYF.

Turning to this clone: Distinct nucleotide sequences in the sample also encode this CDR3. The chain employs TRBV2 and TRBJ2-5; TRBD1 aligns across 7 bases. Unmatched junction bases numbered 0, after V lost 4 bases and J lost 4 bases. Germline V gene lookup returns CDR1 SNHLY and CDR2 FYNNEI. CDR3 length equals 12 residues. CDR3 sequence reads: CASSGQGETQYF. In DNA, the CDR3 is TGTGCCAGCAGTGGACAGGGAGAGACCCAGTACTTC.

The chain carries TRBV27 and TRBJ1-4; TRBD1 agrees at 7 bases. The V segment lost 3 bases and the J segment 0 bases; nucleotides outside the gene matches: 1. The germline gives CDR1 MNHEY, CDR2 SMNVEV (reference sequence). The CDR3 contains 15 residues. As DNA, the CDR3 is TGTGCCAGCAGTTTCACAGGGGCAACTAATGAAAAACTGTTTTTT. Translating gives CASSFTGATNEKLFF.

This sequence joins TRBV6-1 and TRBJ2-7; 7 nucleotides match TRBD2. The CDR3 spans 14 residues. CDR1 and CDR2 (germline): MNHNS, SASEGT. The V gene end was trimmed by 6 bases and the J gene end by 2 bases; junction bases not matched to a gene: 7. This CDR3 reads CASRRRLAAYEQYF. The CDR3 nucleotides are TGTGCCAGCAGACGAAGGCTAGCGGCCTACGAGCAGTACTTC.